Listed here are 27 T cell receptor beta chains from one sample, sequenced in a study of blood T cells in healthy people across ages. PCR was performed a second time for about 7 to 11 cycles using a sample-barcoded 5' primer and a J-beta primer mix. TCRdb called the 5' RACE reads again in MiXCR, with one record for every CDR3 protein. There are around 990,000 distinct CDR3 sequences in the sample; almost 25% occur only once, and 0.75% lies in the top ten. These sequences were also reported in another study, on T cells of mothers and their children.

The specimen was blood. The receptors were sampled from a girl aged 2 to 9 in good health.

The chain has TRBV12-3 or TRBV12-4 and TRBJ1-6; D ambiguous. The CDR3 extends over 12 amino acids. Trimming left V 6 bases short and J 7 bases short, with 7 bases between. The CDR3 reads CASRLLNSPLHF. For the CDR3, the DNA is TGTGCCAGCAGACTCCTGAATTCACCCCTCCACTTT.

The chain couples TRBV19 to TRBJ1-5; TRBD1 agrees at 9 bases. Trimming took 5 bases from V and 3 from J; bases not matched to a gene: 14. The length of the CDR3 is 18 residues. CDR1 and CDR2 from the germline V gene are LNHDA and SQIVND (reference sequence). This CDR3 reads CASSGTGTGRWTNQPQHF. CDR3 nucleotide sequence: TGTGCCAGTAGTGGCACCGGGACAGGGAGGTGGACCAATCAGCCCCAGCATTTT.

The V call is TRBV12-3 or TRBV12-4, the J call TRBJ1-2, with TRBD1 matching over 9 bases. V lost 7 bases and J lost 4; bases outside the gene matches: 7. This CDR3 contains 14 residues. The CDR3: CASNQDRGPYGYTF. DNA of the CDR3: TGTGCCAGCAACCAGGACAGGGGCCCCTATGGCTACACCTTC.

This clonotype was picked up a small number of times. The chain uses TRBV7-8 and TRBJ2-7; unclear D gene. Trimming removed 1 base from V and 6 bases from J, with 10 bases in between. This CDR3 spans 13 amino acids. The germline V gene encodes CDR1 SGHVS and CDR2 FQNEAQ. The CDR3 sequence is CASSLDLGSEQYF. The DNA of the CDR3 is TGTGCCAGCAGCTTAGATCTAGGCTCCGAGCAGTACTTC. Complete variable domain (other parts from reference TRBV7-8 and TRBJ2-7): GAGVSQSPRYKVAKRGQDVALRCDPISGHVSLFWYQQALGQGPEFLTYFQNEAQLDKSGLPSDRFFAERPEGSVSTLKIQRTQQEDSAVYLCASSLDLGSEQYFGPGTRLTVT.

Only a few counts were recorded for this clonotype. This chain uses TRBV5-1 with TRBJ2-1; weak D call: TRBD1 (7 bases). Trimming took 4 bases from V and 4 from J, leaving 15 bases between them. The CDR3 totals 15 residues. From germline, CDR1 is SGHRS and CDR2 YFSETQ. The CDR3 region is CASSDGGTAYNEQFF. CDR3 nucleotide sequence: TGCGCCAGCAGCGACGGAGGGACAGCTTACAATGAGCAGTTCTTC.

This chain uses TRBV24-1 with TRBJ1-2; D unresolved. Trimming stripped 3 bases from V and 14 bases from J, with 12 bases between. CDR1 is KGHDR, CDR2 SFDVKD, per germline. The CDR3 is made up of 11 amino acids. CDR3 region: CATSDHLEYTF. The CDR3 DNA reads as TGTGCCACCAGTGATCATTTGGAGTATACCTTC.

The chain couples TRBV5-1 to TRBJ2-1, with 10 bases aligning to TRBD2. CDR3 length: 17 amino acids. The germline V gene encodes CDR1 SGHRS and CDR2 YFSETQ. V shed 4 bases, J shed 0 bases, and the junction held 7 bases outside the gene matches. The CDR3 loop reads CASSPYSSGSSYNEQFF. The CDR3 coding sequence is TGCGCCAGCAGCCCCTATTCTAGCGGGAGCTCCTACAATGAGCAGTTCTTC.

This clonotype was counted ten times or more. The chain combines TRBV29-1 with TRBJ2-7; 7 bases are a match to TRBD1. The CDR3 runs to 14 residues. Germline values: CDR1 SQVTM, CDR2 ANQGSEA. With 4 bases clipped from V and 5 bases from J, the junction kept 11 bases outside the gene matches. Here the CDR3 reads CSVAETGSIDEQYF. In DNA, the CDR3 is TGCAGCGTTGCCGAGACAGGGTCGATAGACGAGCAGTACTTC.

The gene calls are TRBV6-5 and TRBJ2-1, with a possible D match to TRBD1 (5 bases). TRBJ2-7 matches the DNA end more closely, so the J call is doubtful. This CDR3 contains 14 residues. Germline V gives CDR1 MNHEY, CDR2 SVGAGI. CDR3 sequence (DNA): TGTGCCAGCAATTTCCTAGGACACTCCTACGAGCAGTACTTC. Translation gives CASNFLGHSYEQYF.

This clonotype has more than one count but fewer than ten. The rearrangement joins TRBV29-1 to TRBJ1-2; D may be TRBD1 (5 bases). V lost 3 bases and J lost 1, with 9 bases in between. From germline, CDR1 is SQVTM and CDR2 ANQGSEA. This CDR3 has 13 residues. CDR3 sequence reads: CSVEGTHNYGYTF. The CDR3 coding sequence is TGCAGCGTTGAGGGGACCCATAACTATGGCTACACCTTC.

The rearrangement links TRBV20-1 to TRBJ2-1, with D perhaps assigned TRBD1 or TRBD2 (5 bases each). The germline V gene has CDR1 DFQATT and CDR2 SNEGSKA (reference sequence). This CDR3 is 16 amino acids long. With 6 bases removed from V and 0 bases from J, the gap between germline ends came to 18 bases. The CDR3 reads CSAAGTGKSSYNEQFF. CDR3 DNA sequence: TGCAGTGCAGCCGGGACGGGGAAGAGCTCCTACAATGAGCAGTTCTTC.

The V gene is TRBV7-2, the J gene TRBJ2-3, with a tentative D call TRBD1 (6 bases). In germline, CDR1 is SGHTA, CDR2 FQGNSA. V was shortened by 3 bases and J by 1 base, with 20 bases between the two germline ends. The CDR3 covers 18 residues. The CDR3 bases are TGTGCCAGCAGCTTGAGCCTGGGGACACCCCTTGGCACAGATACGCAGTATTTT. It specifies CASSLSLGTPLGTDTQYF.

The sample holds one count of this clonotype. The genes are TRBV6-2 or TRBV6-3 and TRBJ1-1; D unclear. This CDR3 region has 13 residues. Trimming stripped 6 bases from V and 7 bases from J, with 15 bases between. Germline CDR1 and CDR2: MNHEY and SVGEGT. The CDR3 loop is CASSPEGVDEAFF. The CDR3 DNA follows: TGTGCCAGCAGCCCCGAGGGTGTGGATGAAGCTTTCTTT.

The chain uses TRBV5-6 and TRBJ2-4, with 7 nucleotides matching TRBD1. CDR1 and CDR2 from the germline V gene are SGHDT and YYEEEE. The CDR3 extends over 13 amino acids. Trimming removed 3 bases from V and 7 bases from J; junction bases left unmatched: 4. The CDR3 nucleotides are TGTGCCAGCAGCTGGGTACAGGGGAACATTCAGTACTTC. It translates to CASSWVQGNIQYF.

This clonotype was seen more than once but under ten times. J is TRBJ1-5 and V is TRBV19; weak D call: TRBD1 (6 bases). Trimming removed 6 bases from V and 1 base from J, with 13 bases in between. CDR1 LNHDA and CDR2 SQIVND come from the germline V gene (reference sequence). The CDR3 has 15 amino acids. CDR3 residues: CASSWTAGSNQPQHF. In DNA form, the CDR3 reads TGTGCCAGTAGCTGGACAGCTGGGAGCAATCAGCCCCAGCATTTT.

This clonotype has a count of ten or more. Relative to the germline gene, one junction end is altered; a read error may explain this. The rearrangement uses TRBV7-3 and TRBJ2-4, with D maybe TRBD2 (5 bases). Looked up from germline, CDR1 is SGHTA and CDR2 is FQGTGA. The CDR3 has 13 residues. The CDR3 loop reads CASSLDSKNIQYF. The CDR3 nucleotides are TGCGCCAGCAGCCTGGACTCAAAAAACATTCAGTACTTC.

This chain links TRBV29-1 with TRBJ2-7; D ambiguous. The CDR3 length is 12 residues. The germline V gene encodes CDR1 SQVTM and CDR2 ANQGSEA. V was clipped by 6 bases and J by 2 bases, with 11 bases between them. In DNA, the CDR3 is TGCAGCGTCAGACCTGGACCCTACGAGCAGTACTTC. Its translation is CSVRPGPYEQYF.

CDR3 sequence (DNA): TGTGCCACCAGCAGAGACCAGGGCCCAGATACGCAGTATTTT. Amino acids: CATSRDQGPDTQYF. The chain employs TRBV15 and TRBJ2-3; D is perhaps TRBD1 (5 bases). Germline CDR1 LNHNV, CDR2 YYDKDF (reference sequence). V was trimmed by 0 bases and J by 4 bases, leaving 8 bases between them. The CDR3 totals 14 residues.

This clonotype was counted once. V gene TRBV27 combines with J gene TRBJ2-3; TRBD1 agrees at 9 bases. Germline CDR1 MNHEY, CDR2 SMNVEV (reference sequence). With 2 bases clipped from V and 2 bases from J, the junction kept 8 bases outside the gene matches. The CDR3 consists of 17 residues. DNA for the CDR3: TGTGCCAGCAGTTTAAGGCCCGGACAGGGGCCCACAGATACGCAGTATTTT. Translated, it gives CASSLRPGQGPTDTQYF.

This clonotype has just a few counts. The chain couples TRBV5-1 to TRBJ2-5, with 11 bases that match TRBD2. The J call may be incorrect, as the DNA end agrees better with TRBJ2-1. Looked up from germline, CDR1 is SGHRS and CDR2 is YFSETQ. The CDR3 covers 15 residues. The CDR3 here is CASGVAGGPWDEQFF. The CDR3, as DNA: TGCGCCAGTGGGGTAGCGGGGGGGCCCTGGGATGAGCAGTTCTTC.

This clonotype was detected a few times. The chain is built from TRBV3-1 and TRBJ2-6; D is perhaps TRBD1 (7 bases). The germline V and J ends were trimmed by 10 bases and 2 bases, with 15 bases remaining between them. The CDR3 contains 15 residues. In germline, CDR1 is LGHDT, CDR2 YNNKEL (reference sequence). CDR3 amino acids: CATRQGLAGANVLTF. DNA of the CDR3: TGTGCCACCCGACAGGGACTCGCTGGGGCCAACGTCCTGACTTTC.

This chain connects TRBV29-1 to TRBJ1-4; D is unclear. The V and J ends lost 0 bases and 0 bases respectively, with 5 bases between them. Germline V CDR1 and CDR2: SQVTM, ANQGSEA. The CDR3 spans 14 residues. In DNA, the CDR3 is TGCAGCGTTGAAGAGGCAGCAACTAATGAAAAACTGTTTTTT. Protein product: CSVEEAATNEKLFF.

This clonotype was seen a handful of times. The V gene is TRBV7-3, the J gene TRBJ2-5, with D uncertain. Deletions cut 1 base from V and 4 bases from J, with 10 bases between. The CDR3 extends over 14 amino acids. Germline V gives CDR1 SGHTA, CDR2 FQGTGA. Here the CDR3 reads CASSLSQDAETQYF. The CDR3, as DNA: TGTGCCAGCAGCTTAAGTCAAGATGCAGAGACCCAGTACTTC.

This clonotype was counted ten times or more. The rearrangement joins TRBV27 to TRBJ2-1; 9 bases agree with TRBD2. The V gene's germline CDR1 is MNHEY and CDR2 SMNVEV (reference sequence). Unmatched junction bases numbered 5, after V lost 6 bases and J lost 8 bases. This CDR3 comprises 13 residues. CDR3 sequence (DNA): TGTGCCAGCAGCCTTAGCGGGAGCGATGAGCAGTTCTTC. The encoded protein is CASSLSGSDEQFF.

The chain recombines TRBV20-1 with TRBJ1-2; D not resolved. The ends were cut back, 0 bases at V and 6 bases at J, with 11 bases in the middle. The germline gives CDR1 DFQATT, CDR2 SNEGSKA (reference sequence). The CDR3 runs 13 residues. CDR3 residues: CSARDPTRDGYTF. The CDR3 DNA follows: TGCAGTGCTAGAGATCCGACGAGAGATGGCTACACCTTC.

This clonotype was seen just once. The CDR3 does not end in the conserved phenylalanine or tryptophan, so this is likely a read error. The chain recombines TRBV15 with TRBJ2-3; D is perhaps TRBD1 or TRBD2 (5 bases each). V dropped 1 base and J dropped 0 bases, with 14 bases sitting between them. The CDR3 length is 17 residues. Germline CDR1 is LNHNV and CDR2 is YYDKDF (reference sequence). The CDR3 sequence: CATSRGGRLDSTDTQYL. The CDR3 DNA reads TGTGCCACCAGCAGAGGGGGGAGACTGGACAGCACAGATACGCAGTATCTT.

The sample holds a few counts of this clonotype. This rearrangement joins TRBV3-1 to TRBJ2-1; 8 nucleotides align to TRBD2. The germline V gene has CDR1 LGHDT and CDR2 YNNKEL (reference sequence). The V and J ends lost 0 bases and 10 bases, in that order; junction bases with no gene match: 11. The CDR3 runs to 16 residues. The CDR3, as DNA: TGTGCCAGCAGCCAAGATGCTTCCGGGGGGGCCGCCGAGCAGTTCTTC. It specifies CASSQDASGGAAEQFF.